The T cell receptor (beta chain) described here comes from a study of cytomegalovirus exposure and HLA in healthy donors. Study-level information: Inside one of the first data releases sat roughly 80 million unique TCRs taken from HLA-typed donors. Study findings and constraints: In an earlier analysis, in roughly 600 donors, most V segments appeared productive either ~87% or ~30% of the time. Per published accounts, TCR beta sequences correctly predicted the HLA-A and HLA-B alleles of most subjects.

Each donor's status was that of a healthy bone marrow donor. Looked up from germline, CDR1 is SGDLS and CDR2 is YYNGEE. The CDR3 length is 15 residues. V lost 0 bases and J lost 5, with 11 bases in between. PCR used 60 Vbeta primers and 13 Jbeta primers. The protocol was immunoSEQ multiplex PCR, while the TCRdb copy is restricted to in-frame clones and leaves out a portion. The sample holds 150,000 or so clones, 65% to 85% seen once. In regard to this clone: Its antigen is as yet unknown.

The chain has TRBV9 and TRBJ1-4; the D is unclear. The clonotype was recovered from a woman aged 35 to 49 in good health and CMV-seropositive. Sequencing was performed on PBMCs. The CDR3 is CASSVDRGGNEKLFF. The CDR3 nucleotides are TGTGCCAGCAGCGTAGACCGGGGAGGAAATGAAAAACTGTTTTTT.